This entry lists 20 T cell receptor beta chains sequenced from one sample in a study of blood T cell repertoires in COVID-19. Here immunoSEQ multiplex PCR was the method, and the copy in TCRdb shows in-frame clones only, minus some. The sample holds some 250,000 clones, around nine tenths seen once. The sequenced material came from peripheral blood. These receptors were collected from an older woman with COVID-19, enrolled during active disease.

Here the CDR3 DNA reads TGTGCCAGCAGCTTGGGGACGGGGGGCGGCGAGCAGTACTTC. It is translated as CASSLGTGGGEQYF. The J gene is TRBJ2-7, the V gene TRBV7-9, with a weak D call TRBD2 (7 bases). V lost 3 bases to trimming and J lost 6 bases, with 15 bases between them. The CDR3 has 14 residues. CDR1 is SEHNR, CDR2 FQNEAQ, per germline (reference sequence). Full variable domain (outside the CDR3, taken from reference TRBV7-9 and TRBJ2-7): DTGVSQNPRHKITKRGQNVTFRCDPISEHNRLYWYRQTLGQGPEFLTYFQNEAQLEKSRLLSDRFSAERPKGSFSTLEIQRTEQGDSAMYLCASSLGTGGGEQYFGPGTRLTVT.

The chain joins TRBV5-1 to TRBJ2-3, with TRBD1 as a possible D gene (6 bases). The V and J ends lost 4 bases and 6 bases respectively, with 18 bases between them. CDR3 length: 15 amino acids. Germline CDR1 is SGHRS and CDR2 is YFSETQ. The CDR3 bases are TGCGCCAGCAGCGTACAGGGACCGGGTTTGGATACGCAGTATTTT. As protein: CASSVQGPGLDTQYF.

This sequence joins TRBV6-5 and TRBJ1-4, with D perhaps matching TRBD1 (6 bases). The ends were cut back, 7 bases at V and 8 bases at J, with 17 bases in the middle. Germline V lookup: CDR1 MNHEY, CDR2 SVGAGI. The CDR3 contains 14 residues. In nucleotides, the CDR3 is TGTGCCAGCAACGAGGTGGGGGCGGGCGAAAAACTGTTTTTT. Amino acid sequence: CASNEVGAGEKLFF.

The chain employs TRBV19 and TRBJ2-3; tentative D call: TRBD2 (6 bases). V lost 3 bases and J lost 1, with 23 bases in between. The CDR3 loop spans 19 amino acids. In germline, CDR1 is LNHDA, CDR2 SQIVND (reference sequence). CDR3 DNA: TGTGCCAGTAGTATCGGTAGGATAGCGGCGGTCCTTGGCACAGATACGCAGTATTTT. This gives the protein CASSIGRIAAVLGTDTQYF.

This chain joins TRBV11-2 and TRBJ2-7; D might be TRBD2 (5 bases). V was shortened by 2 bases and J by 4 bases, with 12 bases between the two germline ends. The CDR3 covers 14 residues. The germline gives CDR1 SGHAT, CDR2 FQNNGV. The CDR3 DNA reads TGTGCCAGCAGCTTACTGAGGGTTACTTACGAGCAGTACTTC. Its translation is CASSLLRVTYEQYF.

The gene calls are TRBV30 and TRBJ1-3; possible D gene TRBD1, 6 bases. Germline V CDR1 and CDR2: GTSNPN, SVGIG (reference sequence). The V and J ends lost 2 bases and 4 bases respectively, with 9 bases between them. This CDR3 is 13 amino acids long. Here the CDR3 reads CAWSTGTGNTIYF. The CDR3 DNA follows: TGTGCCTGGAGTACAGGGACAGGAAACACCATATATTTT.

J is TRBJ1-1 and V is TRBV7-3; D ambiguous. From germline, CDR1 is SGHTA and CDR2 FQGTGA. Trimming took 4 bases from V and 2 from J, leaving 11 bases between them. This CDR3 has 14 residues. This CDR3 reads CASSSGSLNTEAFF. CDR3 bases: TGTGCCAGCAGCTCCGGGTCCCTTAACACTGAAGCTTTCTTT.

V and J are TRBV5-4 and TRBJ1-2, with TRBD1 as a possible D gene (5 bases). CDR3 size: 16 residues. Germline CDR1 is SGHNT and CDR2 is YYREEE (reference sequence). V was clipped by 4 bases and J by 1 base, with 17 bases between them. The CDR3 loop is CASSRASNRNNYGYTF. CDR3 nucleotides: TGTGCCAGCAGCCGCGCCTCCAACAGGAATAACTATGGCTACACCTTC.

The chain carries TRBV29-1 and TRBJ2-5; D might be TRBD1 (6 bases). V was cut by 3 bases and J by 4 bases, with 15 bases left in between. This CDR3 contains 14 residues. Germline V gives CDR1 SQVTM, CDR2 ANQGSEA. The CDR3 here is CSVEVAGVGETQYF. The CDR3 DNA reads TGCAGCGTTGAGGTGGCAGGGGTAGGAGAGACCCAGTACTTC.

The gene calls are TRBV3-1 (or the pseudogene TRBV3-2) and TRBJ1-6; possibly TRBD1 for D (6 bases). V lost 1 base and J 10 bases, leaving 11 bases between the germline ends. CDR1 and CDR2 from the germline V gene are LGHDT and YNNKEL (reference sequence). The CDR3 length is 14 residues. This chain's CDR3 is CASSQVQGRSPLHF. The CDR3 region has the DNA TGTGCCAGCAGCCAAGTTCAGGGGCGGTCACCCCTCCACTTT.

V is TRBV6-2 or TRBV6-3 and J is TRBJ1-2; the D is unclear. The germline V and J ends were trimmed by 0 bases and 5 bases, with 4 bases remaining between them. Germline lookup yields CDR1 MNHEY and CDR2 SVGEGT. CDR3 size: 12 residues. The CDR3 nucleotides read TGTGCCAGCAGTTACTCGGCATATGGCTACACCTTC. It yields the protein CASSYSAYGYTF.

The genes are TRBV27 and TRBJ1-3, with 9 bases that match TRBD1. The CDR3 spans 19 residues. Looked up from germline, CDR1 is MNHEY and CDR2 is SMNVEV (reference sequence). The V and J ends lost 2 bases and 3 bases, in that order; junction bases with no gene match: 14. The CDR3 protein is CASSLLGTGLGLGGNTIYF. CDR3 nucleotide sequence: TGTGCCAGCAGTTTACTCGGGACAGGGCTTGGCTTGGGTGGAAACACCATATATTTT.

A note on this clone: Other DNA sequences within the sample encode an identical CDR3. The chain carries TRBV18 and TRBJ2-7; D perhaps matches TRBD2 (6 bases). V was pared by 3 bases and J by 5 bases, with 8 bases between. This CDR3 has 12 residues. Germline CDR1 KGHSH, CDR2 LQKENI. The DNA of the CDR3 is TGTGCCAGCTCACCGGGGGGAGACGAGCAGTACTTC. Its translation is CASSPGGDEQYF.

This clone was seen just once. Other DNA variants within this sample encode the same CDR3. This rearrangement joins TRBV28 to TRBJ1-2, with 8 nucleotides matching TRBD1. V was clipped by 5 bases and J by 3 bases; unmatched bases: 5. The CDR3 runs 14 residues. Germline V gene data show CDR1 as MDHEN and CDR2 as SYDVKM. Here the CDR3 DNA reads TGTGCCAGCAGTGTAACAGGGGGATACTATGGCTACACCTTC. Its protein product is CASSVTGGYYGYTF.

The chain carries TRBV30 and TRBJ1-4; maybe TRBD1 (6 bases). The CDR3 covers 13 residues. V was pared by 3 bases and J by 7 bases, with 12 bases between. Germline CDR1 reads GTSNPN; CDR2 reads SVGIG (reference sequence). CDR3 amino acids: CAWRRGSREKLFF. The CDR3 region has the DNA TGTGCCTGGAGAAGGGGGAGCCGTGAAAAACTGTTTTTT.

The V call is TRBV19, the J call TRBJ1-5, with TRBD1 matching 8 bases. CDR1 and CDR2 from the germline V gene are LNHDA and SQIVND (reference sequence). V gave up 3 bases and J gave up 3 bases; unmatched junction bases: 4. The CDR3 contains 15 residues. The CDR3 loop reads CASSMAGGANQPQHF. CDR3 sequence (DNA): TGTGCCAGTAGTATGGCAGGGGGCGCCAATCAGCCCCAGCATTTT.

This sequence joins TRBV19 and TRBJ2-5; 7 bases line up with TRBD1. This CDR3 is 15 amino acids long. CDR1 is LNHDA, CDR2 SQIVND, per germline (reference sequence). V was clipped by 4 bases and J by 2 bases; unmatched bases: 7. The CDR3 DNA sequence: TGTGCCAGTAGTACCCAGGGGGTCCGGCAAGAGACCCAGTACTTC. Translating gives CASSTQGVRQETQYF. Using reference TRBV19 and TRBJ2-5 for the parts outside the CDR3, the full variable domain is DGGITQSPKYLFRKEGQNVTLSCEQNLNHDAMYWYRQDPGQGLRLIYYSQIVNDFQKGDIAEGYSVSREKKESFPLTVTSAQKNPTAFYLCASSTQGVRQETQYFGPGTRLLVL.

This chain uses TRBV29-1 with TRBJ2-1, with D unclear. Germline V gene sequence: CDR1 SQVTM, CDR2 ANQGSEA. The V and J ends lost 4 bases and 13 bases respectively, with 14 bases between them. The CDR3 runs to 11 residues. This CDR3 reads CSVVKQQYQFF. The DNA of the CDR3 is TGCAGCGTTGTAAAACAGCAGTATCAGTTCTTC.

The chain joins TRBV7-3 to TRBJ2-1; 7 bases are shared with TRBD2. The CDR3 covers 13 residues. Per germline, CDR1 SGHTA and CDR2 FQGTGA. The J segment lost 6 bases and the V segment lost 2 bases, leaving 1 base of the junction unmatched. CDR3 residues: CASSLGLVNEQFF. The CDR3 region has the DNA TGTGCCAGCAGCTTAGGACTAGTCAATGAGCAGTTCTTC.

The chain uses TRBV4-1 and TRBJ2-3; 10 nucleotides match TRBD1. Germline V CDR1 and CDR2: MGHRA, YSYEKL. After removal of 1 base from V and 1 base from J, the junction contained 2 bases not matched to a gene. The CDR3 has 16 residues. CDR3 protein: CASSQVGTGGTDTQYF. As DNA, the CDR3 is TGCGCCAGCAGCCAAGTAGGGACAGGGGGCACAGATACGCAGTATTTT.